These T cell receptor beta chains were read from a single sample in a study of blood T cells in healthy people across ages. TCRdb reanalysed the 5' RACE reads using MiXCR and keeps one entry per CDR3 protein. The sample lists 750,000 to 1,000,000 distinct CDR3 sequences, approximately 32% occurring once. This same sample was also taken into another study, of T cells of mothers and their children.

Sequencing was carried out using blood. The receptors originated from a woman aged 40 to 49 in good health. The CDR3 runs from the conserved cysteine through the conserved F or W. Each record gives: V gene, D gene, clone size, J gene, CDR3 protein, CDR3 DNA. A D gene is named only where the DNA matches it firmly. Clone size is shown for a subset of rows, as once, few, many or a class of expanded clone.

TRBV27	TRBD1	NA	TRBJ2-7	CASSTPGTAPYKQYF	TGTGCCAGCAGTACCCCCGGGACAGCACCGTACAAGCAGTACTTC
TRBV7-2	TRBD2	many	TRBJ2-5	CASSGSLARETQYF	TGTGCCAGCAGCGGATCACTAGCGCGGGAGACCCAGTACTTC
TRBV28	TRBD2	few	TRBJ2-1	CASSSLAGGWHNEQFF	TGTGCCAGCAGTTCGCTAGCGGGGGGTTGGCACAATGAGCAGTTCTTC
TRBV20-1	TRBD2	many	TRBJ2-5	CSPRGGQETQYF	TGCAGTCCTCGCGGGGGACAAGAGACCCAGTACTTC
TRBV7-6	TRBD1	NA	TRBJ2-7	CTSSLGQETYEQYF	TGTACCAGCAGCTTAGGACAGGAGACTTACGAGCAGTACTTC
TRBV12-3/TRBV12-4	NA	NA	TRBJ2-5	CASSYGQIETQYF	TGTGCCAGCAGTTACGGACAGATCGAGACCCAGTACTTC
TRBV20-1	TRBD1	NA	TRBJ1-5	CSATPQGTGGNQPQHF	TGCAGTGCTACTCCCCAGGGGACAGGGGGCAATCAGCCCCAGCATTTT
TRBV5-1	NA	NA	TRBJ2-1	CASSLSRLSYNEQFF	TGCGCCAGCAGCTTGAGCAGGCTATCCTACAATGAGCAGTTCTTC
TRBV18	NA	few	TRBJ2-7	CASSPRTGTDEQYF	TGTGCCAGCTCACCAAGAACAGGAACCGACGAGCAGTACTTC
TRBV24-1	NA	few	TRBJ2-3	CATSDAPPDTQYF	TGTGCCACCAGTGATGCCCCCCCAGATACGCAGTATTTT
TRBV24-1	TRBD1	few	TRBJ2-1	CATSERSTGYNEQFF	TGTGCCACCAGTGAGCGCTCGACAGGGTACAATGAGCAGTTCTTC
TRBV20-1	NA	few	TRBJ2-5	CSARDRKTQYF	TGCAGTGCTAGAGATAGAAAGACCCAGTACTTC
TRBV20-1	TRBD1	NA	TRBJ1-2	CSASAQGAAYGYTF	TGCAGTGCTAGTGCCCAGGGGGCGGCCTATGGCTACACCTTC
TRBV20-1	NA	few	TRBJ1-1	CSAHQHTEAFF	TGCAGTGCTCACCAGCACACTGAAGCTTTCTTT
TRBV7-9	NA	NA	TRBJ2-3	CASSTHADTQYF	TGTGCCAGCAGCACCCATGCAGATACGCAGTATTTT
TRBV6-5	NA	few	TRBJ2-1	CASSYSGCNEQFF	TGTGCCAGCAGTTACTCGGGGTGCAATGAGCAGTTCTTC
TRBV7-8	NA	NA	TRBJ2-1	CASSPRSPTQFF	TGTGCCAGCAGCCCACGCTCCCCGACCCAGTTCTTC
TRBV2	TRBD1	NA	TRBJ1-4	CASSETGANEKLFF	TGTGCCAGCAGTGAAACAGGGGCCAATGAAAAACTGTTTTTT
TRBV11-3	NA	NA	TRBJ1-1	CASSLNSGEAFF	TGTGCCAGCAGCCTCAACTCTGGCGAAGCTTTCTTT
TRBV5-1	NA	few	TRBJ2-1	CASSLYWGSYNEQFF	TGCGCCAGCAGCTTGTATTGGGGCTCCTACAATGAGCAGTTCTTC
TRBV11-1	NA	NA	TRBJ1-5	CASSLSGARPQHF	TGTGCCAGCAGCTTATCGGGGGCTCGGCCCCAGCATTTT
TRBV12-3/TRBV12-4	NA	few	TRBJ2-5	CASSPPAVSSGGETQYF	TGTGCCAGCAGTCCACCGGCGGTTAGCTCTGGGGGGGAGACCCAGTACTTC
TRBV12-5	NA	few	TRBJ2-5	CASGLSPGPEAETQYF	TGTGCTAGTGGTTTGTCACCGGGCCCCGAGGCGGAGACCCAGTACTTC
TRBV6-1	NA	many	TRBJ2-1	CASAGESYNEQFF	TGTGCCAGCGCAGGGGAATCCTACAATGAGCAGTTCTTC
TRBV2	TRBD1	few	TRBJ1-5	CASSRTGGDDQPQHF	TGTGCCAGCAGCCGAACAGGGGGGGACGATCAGCCCCAGCATTTT
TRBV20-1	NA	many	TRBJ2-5	CSALQETQYF	TGCAGTGCCCTCCAGGAGACCCAGTACTTC
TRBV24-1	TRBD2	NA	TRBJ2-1	CATSDNSGRSSYNEQFF	TGTGCCACCAGTGATAATAGCGGGAGGAGCTCCTACAATGAGCAGTTCTTC
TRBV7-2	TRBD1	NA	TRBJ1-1	CASSLDGTELTEAFF	TGTGCCAGCAGCTTAGACGGGACAGAACTCACTGAAGCTTTCTTT
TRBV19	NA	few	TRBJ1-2	CASMQGVYGYTF	TGTGCCAGTATGCAGGGCGTCTATGGCTACACCTTC
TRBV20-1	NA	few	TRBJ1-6	CSARSGQGGDNSPLHF	TGCAGTGCTAGATCAGGGCAGGGAGGAGATAATTCACCCCTCCACTTT
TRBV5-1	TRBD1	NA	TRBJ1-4	CASSYRTGEKLFF	TGCGCCAGCAGCTACAGGACAGGAGAAAAACTGTTTTTT
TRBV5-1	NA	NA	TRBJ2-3	CASSFWGPDTQYF	TGCGCCAGCAGCTTTTGGGGGCCAGATACGCAGTATTTT
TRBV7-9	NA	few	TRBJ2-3	CASTDSGPDTDTQYF	TGTGCCAGCACCGATAGCGGTCCTGACACAGATACGCAGTATTTT
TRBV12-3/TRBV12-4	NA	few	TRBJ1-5	CASGHRSGNQPQHF	TGTGCCAGCGGCCACCGGAGTGGCAATCAGCCCCAGCATTTT
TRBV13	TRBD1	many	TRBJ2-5	CASSSQQGARETQYF	TGTGCCAGCAGCTCTCAACAGGGGGCTCGGGAGACCCAGTACTTC
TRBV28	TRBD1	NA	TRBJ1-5	CASSRQGISNQPQHF	TGTGCCAGCAGCAGACAGGGAATCAGCAATCAGCCCCAGCATTTT
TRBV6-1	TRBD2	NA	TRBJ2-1	CASSRDLTSGGAMVNEQFF	TGTGCCAGCAGTCGCGATTTGACTAGCGGGGGGGCGATGGTGAATGAGCAGTTCTTC
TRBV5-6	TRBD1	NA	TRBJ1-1	CASSWRGDRGSNTEAFF	TGTGCCAGCAGCTGGAGGGGGGACAGGGGTAGTAACACTGAAGCTTTCTTT
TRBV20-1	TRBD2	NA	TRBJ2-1	CSASRAQRGGPYNEQFF	TGCAGTGCTAGTAGGGCCCAGCGGGGGGGCCCCTACAATGAGCAGTTCTTC
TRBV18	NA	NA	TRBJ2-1	CASSIQGNLGEQFF	TGTGCCAGCTCGATACAGGGAAACCTGGGCGAGCAGTTCTTC
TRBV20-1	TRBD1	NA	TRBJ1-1	CSAKEGARNTEAFF	TGCAGTGCAAAAGAGGGGGCAAGGAACACTGAAGCTTTCTTT
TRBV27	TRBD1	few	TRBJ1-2	CASSWGRGRGNYGYTF	TGTGCCAGCAGTTGGGGCAGGGGGCGCGGTAACTATGGCTACACCTTC
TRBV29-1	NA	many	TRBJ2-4	CSVVASIDAISLLAKNIQYF	TGCAGCGTTGTCGCCTCGATCGATGCAATATCCCTCCTAGCCAAAAACATTCAGTACTTC
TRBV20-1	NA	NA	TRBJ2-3	CSARRRPQDTQYF	TGCAGTGCTAGACGCCGACCGCAAGATACGCAGTATTTT
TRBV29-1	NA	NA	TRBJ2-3	CSADRIERTDTRYF	TGCAGCGCTGACAGAATCGAACGGACAGATACGCGGTATTTT
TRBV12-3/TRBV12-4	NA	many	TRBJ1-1	CASSLGATEAFF	TGTGCCAGCAGCCTGGGAGCGACTGAAGCTTTCTTT
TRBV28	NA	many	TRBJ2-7	CASSLIGTAEQYF	TGTGCCAGCAGTTTAATTGGGACCGCCGAGCAGTACTTC
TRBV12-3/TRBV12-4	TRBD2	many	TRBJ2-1	CASGSLTGGRIHEQFF	TGTGCCAGCGGCTCCCTGACGGGGGGGCGGATCCATGAGCAGTTCTTC
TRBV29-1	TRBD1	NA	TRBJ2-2	CSASQSRGPNTGELFF	TGCAGCGCTTCCCAAAGCAGGGGGCCCAACACCGGGGAGCTGTTTTTT